Included here is one TCR beta chain sequence, with context. The target antigen is unknown. These data are taken from a study of blood T cells in healthy people across ages. Isolated per sample were at least 6 million PBMCs. Regarding the study as a whole: A greater number of naive CD4+ cells and higher diversity distinguished long-lived donors from aged donors.

Alongside a J-beta primer mix, a sample-barcoded 5' primer served in a second PCR lasting about 7 to 11 cycles. Tagging of each cDNA molecule was performed by a template-switch adaptor with 12 random nucleotides. In TCRdb, the 5' RACE reads were re-called with MiXCR into one record per CDR3 protein. The table records around 940,000 distinct CDR3 sequences, roughly 51% of them present only once. The sequence was collected from a woman aged 60-75 years in good health. Material for sequencing was blood.

CDR3 protein: CASSLRQAPYEQYF. CDR3 coding DNA: TGTGCCAGCAGCTTGAGACAGGCTCCCTACGAGCAGTACTTC. The V call is TRBV7-2, the J call TRBJ2-7, with TRBD1 as a possible D gene (6 bases). The CDR3 runs 14 residues. CDR1 SGHTA and CDR2 FQGNSA come from the germline V gene. Trimming stripped 3 bases from V and 2 bases from J, with 11 bases between.